The 31 T cell receptor beta chains below were found in one sample sequenced in a study of blood T cell repertoires in COVID-19. Repertoires were generated with immunoSEQ multiplex PCR, while TCRdb's copy carries only in-frame clones and drops some. The sample holds roughly 60,000 clones; approximately 88% are singletons and the top ten take about 16%. Sequencing was carried out using peripheral blood. The source is a man aged 55 to 69 with COVID-19, enrolled during active disease.

The chain has TRBV29-1 and TRBJ1-1; D not resolved. Germline V gene lookup returns CDR1 SQVTM and CDR2 ANQGSEA. The CDR3 extends over 13 amino acids. Trimming removed 6 bases at V and 0 bases at J, with 11 bases between. The CDR3 protein is CSVFGVMNTEAFF. CDR3 DNA: TGCAGCGTCTTCGGGGTAATGAACACTGAAGCTTTCTTT.

V is TRBV6-2 or TRBV6-3 and J is TRBJ1-5, with 7 bases that match TRBD1. Trimming took 5 bases from V and 6 from J; bases not matched to a gene: 7. This CDR3 is 14 amino acids long. Per the germline V gene, CDR1 is MNHEY and CDR2 is SVGEGT. This chain's CDR3 is CASSQQGRVQPQHF. The DNA of the CDR3 is TGTGCCAGCAGTCAACAGGGGCGGGTTCAGCCCCAGCATTTT.

V and J are TRBV9 and TRBJ2-2; D gene unclear. V lost 3 bases and J 0 bases, leaving 6 bases between the germline ends. Looked up from germline, CDR1 is SGDLS and CDR2 is YYNGEE. The length of the CDR3 is 14 residues. The CDR3 nucleotides are TGTGCCAGCAGCGCCCCAGCGAACACCGGGGAGCTGTTTTTT. As protein: CASSAPANTGELFF.

CDR3 nucleotide sequence: TGTGCCAGTAGTGGCCCGGAGGGGAGGGGAAGCAATCAGCCCCAGCATTTT. Translation gives CASSGPEGRGSNQPQHF. This chain connects TRBV19 to TRBJ1-5, with a tentative D call TRBD1 (5 bases). Germline-derived CDR1 and CDR2 are LNHDA and SQIVND (reference sequence). The CDR3 length is 17 residues. Trimming took 5 bases from V and 1 from J, leaving 18 bases between them.

The chain is built from TRBV14 and TRBJ2-1; possibly TRBD2 for D (5 bases). V was cut by 4 bases and J by 9 bases, with 22 bases left in between. Germline CDR1 and CDR2: SGHDN and FVKESK. CDR3 size: 16 residues. The CDR3 reads CASSLPPGTPKSEQFF. Here the CDR3 DNA reads TGTGCCAGCAGCCTTCCCCCGGGAACCCCGAAGAGTGAGCAGTTCTTC.

The rearrangement links TRBV2 to TRBJ1-1; perhaps TRBD1 as D (5 bases). V gave up 3 bases and J gave up 0 bases, with 11 bases separating them. Germline CDR1 is SNHLY and CDR2 is FYNNEI. The CDR3 length is 15 residues. CDR3 nucleotides: TGTGCCAGCAGTGATTTAGGGGCCATGAACACTGAAGCTTTCTTT. It encodes CASSDLGAMNTEAFF.

V usage is TRBV21-1 and J usage is TRBJ2-7; the table's D call, TRBD1, has no DNA check behind it. TRBV21-1 is described as a pseudogene. The CDR3 is 15 residues long. The CDR3 protein is CASSTGQPSNYEQYF. Here the CDR3 DNA reads TGTGCCAGCAGCACCGGACAGCCCTCAAACTACGAGCAGTACTTC.

This chain connects TRBV6-5 to TRBJ1-6; D is possibly TRBD1 (5 bases). With 2 bases removed from V and 10 bases from J, the gap between germline ends came to 15 bases. Germline lookup yields CDR1 MNHEY and CDR2 SVGAGI. CDR3 length: 15 amino acids. CDR3 in amino acids: CASSYEGLWRSPLHF. Here the CDR3 DNA reads TGTGCCAGCAGTTACGAGGGACTTTGGAGATCACCCCTCCACTTT.

V and J are TRBV7-6 and TRBJ2-1; D is undetermined. Germline loops: CDR1 SGHVS, CDR2 FNYEAQ. The CDR3 has 15 amino acids. Trimming took off 1 base at V and 3 bases at J, with 10 bases between the two ends. The CDR3 protein is CASSLDPSSYNEQFF. CDR3 bases: TGTGCCAGCAGCTTAGACCCTTCCAGCTACAATGAGCAGTTCTTC.

V is TRBV21-1 and J is TRBJ2-2; TRBD2 is the table's D call, not checked against the DNA. TRBV21-1 is listed as a pseudogene. The CDR3 has 17 residues. CDR3 in DNA: TGTGCCAGCAGCAGGCCAAAGCGGGACGATCGCACCGGGGAGCTGTTTTTT. Translating gives CASSRPKRDDRTGELFF.

The chain couples TRBV5-1 to TRBJ2-5; TRBD1 matches 9 bases. The CDR3 length is 16 residues. Germline V gene sequence: CDR1 SGHRS, CDR2 YFSETQ. V lost 4 bases, J lost 1 base, and 8 bases stayed unmatched. CDR3 nucleotide sequence: TGCGCCAGCAGCAAGGACGGGACAGGGAGCCAAGAGACCCAGTACTTC. This translates into CASSKDGTGSQETQYF.

J is TRBJ2-7 and V is TRBV18; 10 positions match TRBD1. The CDR3 has 17 amino acids. J gave up 5 bases and V 4 bases, and 14 bases lay outside the gene matches. Germline CDR1 reads KGHSH; CDR2 reads LQKENI. The CDR3 is CASSQTDSGTGDDEQYF. The CDR3 DNA is TGTGCCAGCTCACAAACCGACTCCGGGACAGGGGACGACGAGCAGTACTTC.

The rearrangement uses TRBV11-2 and TRBJ2-7; possible D gene TRBD2, 5 bases. The V and J ends lost 6 bases and 3 bases respectively, with 15 bases between them. The CDR3 extends over 14 amino acids. Germline CDR1 and CDR2: SGHAT and FQNNGV. DNA of the CDR3: TGTGCCAGCAGTTCCCGGGGAAACCACTACGAGCAGTACTTC. This gives the protein CASSSRGNHYEQYF.

Points on this clone: Because it lacks the conserved phenylalanine or tryptophan at the end, this CDR3 is likely a read error. The DNA is omitted, as the CDR3 cannot be located on it reliably, and the CDR3 follows TCRdb's listing. This chain uses TRBV12-5 with TRBJ2-7; the table names TRBD2, a call not compared with the DNA. The V gene's germline CDR1 is LGHNT and CDR2 FRNRAP. The CDR3 is 16 amino acids in total, end residues counted. Here the CDR3 reads CASGPGRMALKTGTPN.

This chain connects TRBV25-1 to TRBJ1-2, with 7 bases fitting TRBD1. Germline V lookup: CDR1 MGHDK, CDR2 SYGVNS. V shed 4 bases, J shed 5 bases, and the junction held 13 bases outside the gene matches. This CDR3 comprises 16 residues. The CDR3 DNA follows: TGTGCCAGCAGTGTCACAGGGGCCCCGTTGTGGTATGGCTACACCTTC. It encodes CASSVTGAPLWYGYTF.

The chain uses TRBV20-1 and TRBJ1-2, with D unresolved. Between the trimmed V and J ends, which lost 3 bases and 5 bases, there was a span of 19 bases. CDR3 length: 15 amino acids. The germline V gene encodes CDR1 DFQATT and CDR2 SNEGSKA (reference sequence). The CDR3 sequence is CSASEEGLGSYGYTF. The DNA of the CDR3 is TGCAGTGCTAGTGAGGAGGGCTTAGGGAGTTATGGCTACACCTTC.

The chain combines TRBV6-5 with TRBJ1-2; unclear D gene. V gave up 2 bases and J gave up 1 base, with 5 bases separating them. The CDR3 totals 13 residues. CDR1 is MNHEY, CDR2 SVGAGI, per germline. DNA for the CDR3: TGTGCCAGCAGTTACCGGGATAACTATGGCTACACCTTC. Amino acid sequence: CASSYRDNYGYTF.

The chain uses TRBV4-2 and TRBJ2-1; the match to TRBD2 covers 8 bases. With V trimmed by 0 bases and J by 7 bases, 5 bases remained unmatched. CDR1 is LGHNA and CDR2 is YNFKEQ in the germline V gene. The CDR3 loop spans 15 amino acids. The CDR3 DNA sequence: TGTGCCAGCAGCCAAGAAGGGACTAGGTTGAATGAGCAGTTCTTC. Protein sequence: CASSQEGTRLNEQFF.

This chain connects TRBV3-1 (or the pseudogene TRBV3-2) to TRBJ1-3; D is perhaps TRBD1 (6 bases). The CDR3 totals 17 residues. V gave up 7 bases and J gave up 4 bases, with 23 bases separating them. Germline V gene lookup returns CDR1 LGHDT and CDR2 YNNKEL (reference sequence). CDR3 sequence (DNA): TGTGCCAGCATCACACTAGTCCTTGACAGGATAGGAAACACCATATATTTT. It specifies CASITLVLDRIGNTIYF.

The V and J genes are TRBV5-1 and TRBJ1-5; perhaps TRBD1 as D (6 bases). V lost 0 bases, J lost 6 bases, and 10 bases lay in between. The CDR3 spans 14 residues. From germline, CDR1 is SGHRS and CDR2 YFSETQ. The CDR3 here is CASSLGQEAQPQHF. The CDR3, as DNA: TGCGCCAGCAGCTTGGGACAGGAGGCTCAGCCCCAGCATTTT.

In this sample, this clone turned up a few times. The genes are TRBV5-1 and TRBJ1-2, with a possible D match to TRBD1 (5 bases). CDR1 SGHRS and CDR2 YFSETQ come from the germline V gene. The V gene lost 0 bases and the J gene lost 3 bases, with 12 bases spanning the gap. The CDR3 sequence is 15 residues long. CDR3: CASSLGWGRDYGYTF. In DNA form, the CDR3 reads TGCGCCAGCAGCTTGGGGTGGGGCAGGGACTATGGCTACACCTTC.

This rearrangement joins TRBV5-6 to TRBJ2-1, with D tentatively TRBD1 (6 bases). The CDR3 is made up of 14 amino acids. CDR1 is SGHDT and CDR2 is YYEEEE in the germline V gene. The ends were cut back, 2 bases at V and 6 bases at J, with 12 bases in the middle. The CDR3 protein is CASSFTGIPNEQFF. The CDR3 DNA reads as TGTGCCAGCAGCTTTACAGGGATACCCAATGAGCAGTTCTTC.

This clone occurred a few times. The chain links TRBV2 to TRBJ1-6; D gene ambiguous. V lost 10 bases and J 6 bases, leaving 13 bases between the germline ends. The CDR3 sequence is 13 residues long. The V gene's germline CDR1 is SNHLY and CDR2 FYNNEI. The CDR3 is CANMRVPNSPLHF. CDR3 nucleotides: TGTGCCAACATGAGGGTGCCTAATTCACCCCTCCACTTT.

The V gene is TRBV5-1, the J gene TRBJ2-5, with 11 bases fitting TRBD2. V shed 4 bases, J shed 5 bases, and the junction held 16 bases outside the gene matches. Germline CDR1 and CDR2: SGHRS and YFSETQ. The CDR3 is made up of 18 amino acids. The CDR3 reads CASSLRPGLAAAGETQYF. The DNA of the CDR3 is TGCGCCAGCAGCCTGCGACCGGGACTAGCGGCGGCGGGCGAGACCCAGTACTTC.

The V gene is TRBV7-3, the J gene TRBJ2-3; 8 positions match TRBD2. The CDR3 has 15 residues. Trimming took 2 bases from V and 5 from J; bases not matched to a gene: 6. Germline loops: CDR1 SGHTA, CDR2 FQGTGA. CDR3 bases: TGTGCCAGCAGCTTAGGTAGCGGGGCCGGAGATACGCAGTATTTT. Encoded protein: CASSLGSGAGDTQYF.

This clone was recorded once. The chain is built from TRBV14 and TRBJ2-2, with a tentative D call TRBD2 (5 bases). V lost 5 bases, J lost 3 bases, and 22 bases lay in between. CDR1 SGHDN and CDR2 FVKESK come from the germline V gene. CDR3 length: 18 amino acids. The CDR3: CASSELGAGQWDTGELFF. Written as DNA, the CDR3 is TGTGCCAGCAGCGAATTGGGCGCGGGTCAATGGGACACCGGGGAGCTGTTTTTT.

The sample holds one count of this clone. This chain uses TRBV19 with TRBJ2-1, with D possibly TRBD2 on 5 matching bases. Trimming left V 5 bases short and J 3 bases short, with 17 bases between. The CDR3 loop spans 16 amino acids. Germline V lookup: CDR1 LNHDA, CDR2 SQIVND (reference sequence). The chain's CDR3 is CASSADSAYDYNEQFF. CDR3 sequence (DNA): TGTGCCAGTAGTGCAGATAGCGCATATGACTACAATGAGCAGTTCTTC.

The CDR3 spells CSVGGRGGPDEQFF. The CDR3 bases are TGCAGCGTTGGAGGGCGGGGGGGCCCCGATGAGCAGTTCTTC. The chain carries TRBV29-1 and TRBJ2-1; 9 bases map to TRBD2. The CDR3 is made up of 14 amino acids. Trimming removed 4 bases from V and 8 bases from J; junction bases left unmatched: 9. Germline loops: CDR1 SQVTM, CDR2 ANQGSEA.

The V gene is TRBV5-5, the J gene TRBJ2-3; a possible D gene is TRBD2 (6 bases). Germline values: CDR1 SGHKS, CDR2 YYEKEE (reference sequence). V lost 2 bases to trimming and J lost 2 bases, with 15 bases between them. This CDR3 region has 16 residues. The CDR3 loop reads CASSLPGSTNTDTQYF. The CDR3 DNA reads as TGTGCCAGCAGCTTACCCGGGAGTACGAACACAGATACGCAGTATTTT.

V is TRBV30 and J is TRBJ2-1; the match to TRBD2 covers 9 bases. The CDR3 length is 14 residues. The trim removed 0 bases at V and 5 bases at J, leaving 2 bases unmatched. Germline V gene lookup returns CDR1 GTSNPN and CDR2 SVGIG (reference sequence). CDR3 in amino acids: CAWSVLAGDNEQFF. CDR3 sequence (DNA): TGTGCCTGGAGTGTCTTAGCGGGGGACAATGAGCAGTTCTTC.

The chain couples TRBV7-9 to TRBJ1-2, with D perhaps matching TRBD1 (5 bases). CDR3 length equals 15 residues. The germline V gene has CDR1 SEHNR and CDR2 FQNEAQ (reference sequence). Trimming cost V 6 bases and J 2 bases, with 16 bases left between them. The CDR3 DNA is TGTGCCAGCAGGCCCTCGGGGGACTCAAACTATGGCTACACCTTC. Translating gives CASRPSGDSNYGYTF.